This is a list of T cell receptor beta chains from one sample in a study of T-cell memory formation after mild COVID-19. One entry per CDR3 protein results from TCRdb running MiXCR on the 5' RACE reads. The sample holds approximately 150,000 distinct CDR3 sequences, 15% to 20% seen once. The sequencing sample was made of PBMCs or a T cell subset sorted from them (not recorded which). The receptors stem from an adult woman who had mild COVID-19 (a few samples of this study predate the infection). Cell type and time point are not known. CDR3s include the opening cysteine and the closing phenylalanine or tryptophan. The order of the fields is D gene, J gene, clone size, V gene, CDR3 protein, CDR3 DNA. D genes are given only for firm matches. Clone size appears in some rows only: once, few, many, or a class for an expanded clone.

TRBD2 | TRBJ2-2 | few | TRBV24-1 | CATSDWTSGRIGELFF | TGTGCCACCAGTGACTGGACTAGCGGGAGAATCGGGGAGCTGTTTTTT
NA | TRBJ2-2 | NA | TRBV24-1 | CATSDFPPPTGEMFF | TGTGCCACCAGTGATTTCCCCCCTCCGACCGGGGAGATGTTTTTT
TRBD2 | TRBJ2-7 | few | TRBV5-1 | CASSLDPAGKYEQYF | TGCGCCAGCAGCTTGGATCCAGCGGGGAAGTACGAGCAGTACTTC
NA | TRBJ2-1 | NA | TRBV5-1 | CASSLPGPGTTNNEQFF | TGCGCCAGCAGCTTGCCAGGCCCCGGGACCACCAACAATGAGCAGTTCTTC
TRBD2 | TRBJ2-7 | many | TRBV7-9 | CASSLGLAGADEQYF | TGTGCCAGCAGCTTGGGGCTAGCGGGAGCAGACGAGCAGTACTTC
TRBD1 | TRBJ2-7 | NA | TRBV3-1 | CASSRQGHYEQYF | TGTGCCAGCAGCCGACAGGGTCACTACGAGCAGTACTTC
TRBD1 | TRBJ1-3 | NA | TRBV5-6 | CASSQPGTGDPGNTIYF | TGTGCCAGCAGCCAACCCGGGACAGGGGACCCTGGAAACACCATATATTTT
NA | TRBJ1-1 | few | TRBV6-5 | CASNRDNRGTEAFF | TGTGCCAGCAACAGGGACAACCGGGGCACTGAAGCTTTCTTT
TRBD2 | TRBJ2-7 | many | TRBV30 | CAWSGSSRSGSGSYEQYF | TGTGCCTGGAGTGGATCCTCCCGTAGCGGGAGCGGCTCCTACGAGCAGTACTTC
NA | TRBJ2-5 | few | TRBV4-1 | CASSLLPGPQETQYF | TGCGCCAGCAGCCTTCTTCCAGGTCCCCAAGAGACCCAGTACTTC
NA | TRBJ2-6 | few | TRBV6-6 | CASSTPSGSGANVLTF | TGTGCCAGCAGTACCCCGTCCGGCTCTGGGGCCAACGTCCTGACTTTC
TRBD2 | TRBJ2-7 | few | TRBV12-3/TRBV12-4 | CASSNRTSVREQYF | TGTGCCAGCAGTAACCGGACTAGCGTAAGGGAGCAGTACTTC
NA | TRBJ2-1 | NA | TRBV5-1 | CASSFLGAISYNEQFF | TGCGCCAGCAGCTTTTTGGGGGCCATATCCTACAATGAGCAGTTCTTC
TRBD2 | TRBJ2-7 | few | TRBV20-1 | CSARDGTSGAYEQYF | TGCAGTGCTAGAGATGGGACTAGCGGCGCCTACGAGCAGTACTTC
NA | TRBJ2-6 | many | TRBV9 | CASSVNTGANVLTF | TGTGCCAGCAGCGTAAATACTGGGGCCAACGTCCTGACTTTC
NA | TRBJ2-1 | few | TRBV25-1 | CASRDTGVEQFF | TGTGCCAGCAGGGATACCGGGGTTGAGCAGTTCTTC
NA | TRBJ2-3 | few | TRBV6-5 | CASSYSGRALRDTQYF | TGTGCCAGCAGTTACTCGGGCCGGGCCCTGAGGGATACGCAGTATTTT
TRBD2 | TRBJ2-2 | many | TRBV7-9 | CASSLGLLAGNTGELFF | TGTGCCAGCAGCTTAGGACTGCTAGCGGGGAACACCGGGGAGCTGTTTTTT
NA | TRBJ2-1 | many | TRBV5-1 | CASSLDPAYQNEQFF | TGCGCCAGCAGCTTGGACCCGGCTTACCAGAATGAGCAGTTCTTC
NA | TRBJ2-3 | NA | TRBV30 | CAWSVPGHDTDTQYF | TGTGCCTGGAGTGTGCCGGGACACGACACAGATACGCAGTATTTT
TRBD2 | TRBJ2-7 | NA | TRBV20-1 | CSAPTSGRRYEQYF | TGCAGTGCGCCTACTAGCGGGAGAAGGTACGAGCAGTACTTC
NA | TRBJ2-2 | NA | TRBV25-1 | CASKSSPEMNTGELFF | TGTGCCAGCAAGTCGAGCCCCGAAATGAACACCGGGGAGCTGTTTTTT